The present TCR beta chain was sequenced within a study of cytomegalovirus exposure and HLA in healthy donors. Study conclusions and caveats: Later analysis identified a missense DCLRE1C variant that was linked to TCR beta V- and J-gene trimming.

Primers included in the PCR were 60 Vbeta and 13 Jbeta primers. Sequenced by immunoSEQ multiplex PCR; TCRdb stores in-frame clones only, minus some. Of about 200,000 clones in the sample, around three quarters were seen once. In regard to this clone: What it binds is unknown.

CDR1 is SGHTA and CDR2 is FQGNSA in the germline V gene. The CDR3 is 16 amino acids. The germline V and J ends were trimmed by 5 bases and 7 bases, with 20 bases remaining between them. This clonotype was sampled from a young woman in good health and CMV-seropositive. What was sequenced was PBMCs. This sequence joins TRBV7-2 and TRBJ1-4, with D possibly being TRBD1 (6 bases). In nucleotides, the CDR3 is TGTGCCAGCAGCCAGTATACGACAGGTAGAAGTGAAAAACTGTTTTTT. Amino acid sequence: CASSQYTTGRSEKLFF.